These T cell receptor beta chains were read from a single sample in a study of esophageal squamous cell carcinoma under preoperative chemotherapy. Via MiXCR, TCRdb re-called the PCR reads, giving one row per CDR3 protein. The sample lists around 10,000 distinct CDR3 sequences, about 51% seen once, with 12% to 15% in the top ten. Collection took place from a patient given preoperative chemotherapy. Receptor source: a human donor with esophageal squamous cell carcinoma. The donor label of this sample is uncertain. CDR3s include the opening cysteine and the closing phenylalanine or tryptophan. Each record gives: D gene, CDR3 length, V gene, clone size, J gene, CDR3 protein, CDR3 DNA. D genes are given only for firm matches. A clone size is listed for some rows: how often the clone was seen (once, few, many), or a class if it is expanded.

.,16,TRBV6-1,.,TRBJ2-4,CASGGGGGGDPETQYF,TGTGCCAGCGGGGGTGGAGGGGGGGGGGATCCAGAGACGCAGTATTTC
.,15,TRBV12-3/TRBV12-4,.,TRBJ2-1,CASRPDGGEYNEQFF,TGTGCCAGCAGGCCGGACGGAGGGGAGTACAATGAGCAGTTCTTC
.,17,TRBV6-5,many,TRBJ2-4,CASSYSESIGWENIQYF,TGTGCCAGCAGTTACTCGGAGTCCATAGGGTGGGAAAACATTCAGTACTTC
.,15,TRBV27,once,TRBJ2-1,CASNVAGAGFGSQFF,TGTGCCAGCAATGTTGCCGGAGCCGGGTTCGGTTCTCAGTTCTTC
TRBD2,14,TRBV7-6,many,TRBJ2-1,CASSLGGGTYEQFF,TGTGCCAGCAGCTTAGGGGGAGGGACGTACGAGCAGTTCTTC
.,13,TRBV11-2,.,TRBJ2-1,CASSSNGFDEQFF,TGTGCCAGCAGCTCCAACGGCTTCGATGAGCAGTTCTTC
.,15,TRBV11-1,many,TRBJ2-7,CASSSQGGGYNEQYF,TGTGCCAGCAGCTCACAGGGTGGGGGCTACAATGAGCAGTACTTC
.,17,TRBV11-2,medium-sized,TRBJ2-1,CASSLAARTSSYNEQFF,TGTGCCAGCAGCTTGGCGGCGCGGACGAGCTCCTACAATGAGCAGTTCTTC
.,16,TRBV12-5,.,TRBJ2-5,CASGVVGGGDQETQYF,TGTGCTAGTGGGGTGGTAGGGGGGGGCGACCAAGAGACGCAGTATTTC
.,15,TRBV6-4,.,TRBJ2-3,CARGLGGGDTDTQYF,TGTGCCAGGGGTCTAGGGGGGGGCGACACAGATACGCAGTATTTC
.,14,TRBV12-3/TRBV12-4,.,TRBJ2-5,CASSPGDQGDEQYF,TGTGCCAGCAGTCCGGGGGACCAGGGGGATGAGCAGTACTTC
TRBD1,17,TRBV6-1,.,TRBJ2-2,CASSVAGQVSYTGELFF,TGTGCCAGCAGTGTCGCGGGACAGGTCAGCTACACCGGGGAGCTGTTTTTT
.,15,TRBV6-1,few,TRBJ2-5,CASTSLDTRQETQYF,TGTGCCAGCACCTCCTTGGACACTCGCCAAGAGACCCAGTACTTC
.,16,TRBV6-1,many,TRBJ1-1,CASSEVGTQLDTEAFF,TGTGCCAGCAGTGAAGTAGGGACCCAGCTGGATACTGAAGCTTTCTTT
.,16,TRBV6-6,many,TRBJ2-3,CASSYGGNPSTDTQYF,TGTGCCAGCAGTTATGGGGGTAACCCTAGCACAGATACGCAGTATTTT
.,16,TRBV6-1,.,TRBJ2-3,CASSEARRGGGDTQYF,TGTGCCAGCAGTGAAGCGAGGCGGGGTGGTGGAGATACGCAGTACTTT
.,15,TRBV12-3/TRBV12-4,many,TRBJ2-3,CASSLTGASTDTQYF,TGTGCCAGCAGTCTAACCGGGGCCAGCACAGATACGCAGTATTTT
TRBD1,14,TRBV3-1,few,TRBJ2-1,CASSLGQGRGEQFF,TGTGCCAGCAGCCTCGGACAGGGAAGGGGCGAGCAGTTCTTC
.,16,TRBV10-3,many,TRBJ2-5,CATRTPTGRGGNEQYF,TGTGCCACAAGGACTCCGACAGGGAGGGGAGGCAATGAGCAGTACTTC
.,16,TRBV7-2,once,TRBJ2-3,CASSLSGRRATDTQYF,TGTGCCAGCAGCTTATCAGGGCGGCGAGCCACAGATACGCAGTATTTT
TRBD1,15,TRBV18,few,TRBJ1-2,CASSPWDRADYGYTF,TGTGCCAGCTCACCGTGGGACAGGGCTGACTATGGCTACACCTTC
.,16,TRBV6-1,.,TRBJ2-3,CASSPTPGAGKNTQYF,TGTGCCAGCTCCCCAACCCCGGGGGCTGGCAAAAACACGCAGTATTTT
.,15,TRBV10-1,few,TRBJ2-5,CASSEDPGGRGTQYF,TGCGCCAGCAGTGAGGACCCGGGTGGGCGGGGGACCCAGTACTTC
TRBD1,13,TRBV12-3/TRBV12-4,many,TRBJ2-5,CASSWDREREQYF,TGTGCCAGCAGTTGGGACAGGGAGAGGGAGCAGTACTTC
TRBD2,15,TRBV20-1,.,TRBJ2-3,CSADPGLASADTQYF,TGCAGTGCTGACCCGGGACTAGCGTCTGCAGATACGCAGTATTTT
.,16,TRBV11-3,.,TRBJ2-5,CASSPSLGGDYNEQYF,TGTGCCAGCAGCCCATCCCTGGGGGGAGACTACAATGAGCAGTACTTC
TRBD1,13,TRBV18,few,TRBJ2-1,CASSSTGVDEQFF,TGTGCCAGCTCGTCGACAGGGGTGGACGAGCAGTTCTTC
TRBD2,17,TRBV6-1,.,TRBJ2-1,CASSERSRDYFYNEQFF,TGTGCCAGCAGTGAACGAAGCCGGGACTATTTCTACAATGAGCAGTTCTTC
TRBD1,15,TRBV7-7,few,TRBJ2-2,CAVRDRTANTGELFF,TGTGCCGTCCGGGACAGGACCGCGAACACCGGGGAGCTGTTTTTT
.,15,TRBV12-3/TRBV12-4,.,TRBJ2-2,CASGMQAANTGELFF,TGTGCCAGCGGTATGCAGGCGGCGAACACCGGGGAGCTGTTTTTT
.,13,TRBV6-5,.,TRBJ2-7,CASSYSSSYEQYF,TGTGCCAGCAGTTACTCGAGCTCCTACGAGCAGTACTTC
TRBD2,15,TRBV6-1,few,TRBJ2-5,CASSDTSGPWYEQYF,TGTGCCAGCAGTGACACTAGCGGCCCCTGGTACGAGCAGTACTTT
.,15,TRBV6-1,.,TRBJ2-3,CARSEEVRGGETQYF,TGTGCCAGGAGTGAAGAGGTGAGGGGGGGAGAGACGCAGTATTTC
TRBD2,16,TRBV10-1,.,TRBJ2-4,CASSGKRGVTQDIQYF,TGCGCCAGCAGTGGGAAGCGGGGCGTAACCCAAGACATTCAGTACTTC
.,16,TRBV7-2,.,TRBJ2-5,CVSSLLGRPGKDTQYF,TGTGTGAGCAGCTTATTGGGGCGGCCTGGCAAAGACACGCAGTACTTC
.,11,TRBV11-2,.,TRBJ2-3,CASSLASTQYF,TGTGCCAGCAGCTTAGCTTCTACGCAGTATTTT
.,14,TRBV3-1,many,TRBJ2-5,CASSQQGEGETQYF,TGTGCCAGCAGCCAGCAGGGAGAGGGAGAGACCCAGTACTTC
.,12,TRBV10-3,once,TRBJ2-1,CATQGGEDEQLF,TGTGCCACCCAGGGGGGAGAGGATGAGCAGCTCTTC
TRBD2,16,TRBV7-6,.,TRBJ2-7,CASSLEASGTPYEQYF,TGTGCCAGCAGCTTAGAGGCAAGCGGGACCCCCTACGAGCAGTACTTC
.,11,TRBV20-1,many,TRBJ2-5,CSVRPGETQYF,TGCAGTGTTAGACCCGGAGAGACCCAGTACTTC
TRBD2,15,TRBV4-1,many,TRBJ2-7,CASSLGTSGLYEQYF,TGCGCCAGCAGCCTCGGGACTAGCGGGCTCTACGAGCAGTACTTC
TRBD2,19,TRBV7-2,few,TRBJ2-1,CASSRTRGAGGFSYNEQFF,TGTGCCAGCAGCCGAACGAGAGGGGCGGGAGGTTTCTCCTACAATGAGCAGTTCTTC
TRBD2,14,TRBV4-1,many,TRBJ2-5,CASSQVAGYETQYF,TGCGCCAGCAGCCAAGTAGCGGGGTACGAGACCCAGTACTTC
TRBD2,16,TRBV6-1,many,TRBJ2-7,CASRRREGIGSYEQYF,TGTGCCAGCAGGCGAAGGGAGGGGATCGGCTCCTACGAGCAGTACTTC
.,13,TRBV12-3/TRBV12-4,.,TRBJ2-3,CASSFNQWDTQYF,TGTGCCAGCAGTTTTAATCAGTGGGATACGCAGTATTTT
.,12,TRBV6-1,.,TRBJ2-2,CASGQYTDKQFF,TGTGCCAGCGGGCAGTACACCGATAAGCAGTTTTTT
.,16,TRBV7-2,few,TRBJ2-3,CASSQRQGGSTDTQYF,TGTGCCAGCAGCCAGAGACAGGGAGGTAGCACAGATACGCAGTATTTT
TRBD2,14,TRBV7-6,many,TRBJ2-2,CASSLEGGTGELFF,TGTGCCAGCAGCTTAGAGGGAGGGACCGGGGAGCTGTTTTTT
.,13,TRBV6-1,.,TRBJ2-3,CASSDEGTETQFF,TGTGCCAGCAGTGACGAGGGTACCGAGACGCAGTTTTTT
TRBD2,16,TRBV7-8,once,TRBJ2-3,CASSRGGTVNTETQYF,TGTGCCAGCAGTCGGGGGGGGACTGTGAACACCGAGACGCAGTATTTT
.,14,TRBV7-6,few,TRBJ2-7,CASSLEGPGHEQYF,TGTGCCAGCAGCTTAGAGGGGCCGGGACACGAGCAGTACTTC
.,18,TRBV12-5,many,TRBJ1-2,CASGEYPGRLLYPYGYTF,TGTGCTAGTGGAGAGTATCCCGGGCGGCTCCTCTACCCGTATGGCTACACCTTC
TRBD1,13,TRBV6-1,.,TRBJ2-2,CARGCGTEGELFF,TGTGCCAGGGGTTGTGGGACAGAAGGGGAGCTGTTTTTT
TRBD1,13,TRBV6-1,many,TRBJ2-7,CASSRGPSYEQYF,TGTGCCAGCAGTAGGGGGCCCTCCTACGAGCAGTACTTC
.,15,TRBV6-5,.,TRBJ1-4,CASSYSTRDGEKLFF,TGTGCCAGCAGTTACTCGACCAGGGACGGTGAAAAACTGTTTTTT